The entry that follows covers one T cell receptor beta chain sequence. Its antigen is still unknown. With 60 Vbeta and 13 Jbeta primers, the PCR was carried out. TCRdb's copy holds only in-frame clones and misses some; the assay was immunoSEQ multiplex PCR. The sample contains nearly 110,000 clones, 60% to 80% of which appear only once. This specimen belongs to a study of cytomegalovirus exposure and HLA in healthy donors. Study overall: For the approximately 360 genotyped donors, over 80% fell within the Caucasian-associated ancestry cluster. Study observations and caveats: Clonal expansion was found to be greater in HLA-associated TCR beta chains than in equally common others in a later analysis. Because they were indistinguishable, some V segments, including TRBV6-2 and TRBV6-3, were excluded.

In germline, CDR1 is SGHVS, CDR2 FQNEAQ. After removal of 5 bases from V and 11 bases from J, the junction contained 12 bases not matched to a gene. The CDR3 length is 15 residues. Material for sequencing was PBMCs. The chain uses TRBV7-8 and TRBJ2-5; 12 positions match TRBD1. The clonotype was recovered from a female donor in good health and CMV-seronegative. This CDR3 reads CASSPGGTGGGEQYF. CDR3 bases: TGTGCCAGCAGCCCGGGGGGGACAGGGGGCGGTGAGCAGTACTTC.